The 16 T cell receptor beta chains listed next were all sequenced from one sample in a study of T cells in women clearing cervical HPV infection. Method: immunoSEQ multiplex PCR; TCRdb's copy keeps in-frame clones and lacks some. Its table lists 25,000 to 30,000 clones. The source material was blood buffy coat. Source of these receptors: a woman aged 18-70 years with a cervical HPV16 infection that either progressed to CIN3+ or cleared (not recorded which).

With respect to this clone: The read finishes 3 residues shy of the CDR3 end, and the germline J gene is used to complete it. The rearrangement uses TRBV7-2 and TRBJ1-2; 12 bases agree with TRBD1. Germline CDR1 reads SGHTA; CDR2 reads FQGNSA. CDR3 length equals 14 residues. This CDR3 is CASSSGQGAYDYTF. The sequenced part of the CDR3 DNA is TGTGCCAGCAGCTCGGGACAGGGGGCTTACGAC.

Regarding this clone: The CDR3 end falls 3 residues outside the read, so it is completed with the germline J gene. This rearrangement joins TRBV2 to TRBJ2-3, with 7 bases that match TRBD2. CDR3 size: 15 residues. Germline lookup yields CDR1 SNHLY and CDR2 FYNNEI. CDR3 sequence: CASSESSAGQETQYF. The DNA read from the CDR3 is TGTGCCAGCAGTGAATCATCAGCGGGGCAAGAGACG.

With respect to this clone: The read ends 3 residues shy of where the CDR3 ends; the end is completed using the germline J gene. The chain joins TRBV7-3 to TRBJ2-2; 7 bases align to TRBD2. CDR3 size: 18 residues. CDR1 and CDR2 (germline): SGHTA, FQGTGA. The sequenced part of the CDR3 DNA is TGTGCCAGCAGCTTAACCGCAGGGAGGGGAACTGGGGCCAACGTG. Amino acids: CASSLTAGRGTGANV. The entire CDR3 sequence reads CASSLTAGRGTGANVLFF.

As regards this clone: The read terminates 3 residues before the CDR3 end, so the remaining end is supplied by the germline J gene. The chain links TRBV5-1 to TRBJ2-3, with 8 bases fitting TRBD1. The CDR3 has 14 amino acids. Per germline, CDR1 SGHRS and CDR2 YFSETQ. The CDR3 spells CASSIGQGPQPQYF. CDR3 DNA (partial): TGCGCCAGCAGCATCGGACAGGGACCTCAGCCG. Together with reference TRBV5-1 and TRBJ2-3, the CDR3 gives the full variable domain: KAGVTQTPRYLIKTRGQQVTLSCSPISGHRSVSWYQQTPGQGLQFLFEYFSETQRNKGNFPGRFSGRQFSNSRSEMNVSTLELGDSALYLCASSIGQGPQPQYFGPGTRLTVL.

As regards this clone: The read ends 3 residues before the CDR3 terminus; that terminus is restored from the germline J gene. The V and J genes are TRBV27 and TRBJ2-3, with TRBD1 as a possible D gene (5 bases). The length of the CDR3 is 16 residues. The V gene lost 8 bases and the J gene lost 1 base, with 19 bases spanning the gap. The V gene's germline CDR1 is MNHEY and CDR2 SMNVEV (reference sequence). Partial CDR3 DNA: TGTGCCAGCCGTTCTCAGGGCGCATTAGGCACAGATACG. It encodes CASRSQGALGTDT. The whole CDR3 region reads CASRSQGALGTDTQYF.

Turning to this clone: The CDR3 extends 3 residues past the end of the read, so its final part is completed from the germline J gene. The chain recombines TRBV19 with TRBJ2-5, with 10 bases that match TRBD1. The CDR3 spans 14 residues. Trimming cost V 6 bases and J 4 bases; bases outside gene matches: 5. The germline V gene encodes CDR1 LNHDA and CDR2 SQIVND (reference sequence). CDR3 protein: CASRRTGGGETQYF. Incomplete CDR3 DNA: TGTGCCAGTAGGAGGACAGGGGGTGGAGAGACC.

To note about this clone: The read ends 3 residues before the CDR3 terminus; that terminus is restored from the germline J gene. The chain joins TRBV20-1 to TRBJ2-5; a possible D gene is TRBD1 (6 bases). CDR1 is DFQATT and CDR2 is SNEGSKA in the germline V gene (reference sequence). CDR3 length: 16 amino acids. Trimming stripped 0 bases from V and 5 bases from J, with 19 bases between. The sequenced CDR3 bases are TGCAGTGCTAGAGATTCAGGGGCGTGGGGTGTGGAGACC. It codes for CSARDSGAWGVET. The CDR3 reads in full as CSARDSGAWGVETQYF.

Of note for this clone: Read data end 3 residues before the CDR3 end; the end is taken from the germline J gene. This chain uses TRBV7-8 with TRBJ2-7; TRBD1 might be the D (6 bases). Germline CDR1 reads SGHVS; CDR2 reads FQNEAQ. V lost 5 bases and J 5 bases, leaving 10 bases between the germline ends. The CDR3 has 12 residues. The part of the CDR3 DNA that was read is TGTGCCAGCAGCACCGGACAGAACGAG. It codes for CASSTGQNE. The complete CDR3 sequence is CASSTGQNEQYF.

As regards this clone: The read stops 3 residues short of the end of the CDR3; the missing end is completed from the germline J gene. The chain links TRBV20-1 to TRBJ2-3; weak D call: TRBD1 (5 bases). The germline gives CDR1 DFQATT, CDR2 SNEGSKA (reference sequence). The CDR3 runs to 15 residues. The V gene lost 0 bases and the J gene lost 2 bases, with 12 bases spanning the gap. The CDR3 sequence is CSARDLGVFTDTQYF. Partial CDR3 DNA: TGCAGTGCTAGAGATTTAGGGGTTTTCACAGATACG.

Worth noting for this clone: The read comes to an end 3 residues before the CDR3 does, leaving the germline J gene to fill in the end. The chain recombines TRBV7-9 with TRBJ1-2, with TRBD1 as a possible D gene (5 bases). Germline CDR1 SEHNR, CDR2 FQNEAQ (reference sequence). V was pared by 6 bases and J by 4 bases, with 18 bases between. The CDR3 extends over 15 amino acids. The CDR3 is CASRPDGHRLYGYTF. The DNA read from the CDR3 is TGTGCCAGCAGACCTGACGGACATAGACTCTATGGC.

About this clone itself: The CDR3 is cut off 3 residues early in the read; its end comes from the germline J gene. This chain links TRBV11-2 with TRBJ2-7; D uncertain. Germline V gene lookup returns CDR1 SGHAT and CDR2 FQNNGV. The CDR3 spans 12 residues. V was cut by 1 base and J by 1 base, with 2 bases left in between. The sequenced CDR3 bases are TGTGCCAGCAGCTTAGTATCCTACGAG. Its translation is CASSLVSYE. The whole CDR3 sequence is CASSLVSYEQYF.

The CDR3 sequence: CASSPKVEQYF. CDR3 bases read: TGTGCCAGCAGCCCAAAGGTCGAG. The chain employs TRBV2 and TRBJ2-7; D gene ambiguous. The read falls 3 residues short of the CDR3 end, and the missing part is taken from the germline J gene. V was pared by 6 bases and J by 6 bases, with 9 bases between. From germline, CDR1 is SNHLY and CDR2 FYNNEI. This CDR3 comprises 11 residues.

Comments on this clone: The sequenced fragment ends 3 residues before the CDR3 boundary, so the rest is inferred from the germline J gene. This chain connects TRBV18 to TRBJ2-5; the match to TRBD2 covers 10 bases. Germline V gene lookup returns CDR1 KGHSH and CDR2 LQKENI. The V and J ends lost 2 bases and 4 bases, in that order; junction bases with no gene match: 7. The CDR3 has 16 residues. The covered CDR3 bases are TGTGCCAGCTCACCATCTCCTAGCGGGAGCGGAGAGACC. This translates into CASSPSPSGSGET. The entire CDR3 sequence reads CASSPSPSGSGETQYF.

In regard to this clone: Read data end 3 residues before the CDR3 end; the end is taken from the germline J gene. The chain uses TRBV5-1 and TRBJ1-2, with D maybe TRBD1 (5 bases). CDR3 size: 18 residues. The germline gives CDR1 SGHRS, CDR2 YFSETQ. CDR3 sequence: CASRSPVWASGGNNDYTF. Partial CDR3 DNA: TGCGCCAGCAGATCCCCGGTTTGGGCTAGCGGGGGGAACAATGAC.

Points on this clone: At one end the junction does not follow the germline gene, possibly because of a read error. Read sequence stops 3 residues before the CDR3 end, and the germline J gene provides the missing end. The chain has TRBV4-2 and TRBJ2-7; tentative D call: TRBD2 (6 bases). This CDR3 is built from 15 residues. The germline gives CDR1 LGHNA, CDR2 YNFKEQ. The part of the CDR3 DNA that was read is TGCGCCAGCAGCCAATCGCCGGGGGTAAACTACGAG. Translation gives CASSQSPGVNYE. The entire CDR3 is CASSQSPGVNYEQYF.

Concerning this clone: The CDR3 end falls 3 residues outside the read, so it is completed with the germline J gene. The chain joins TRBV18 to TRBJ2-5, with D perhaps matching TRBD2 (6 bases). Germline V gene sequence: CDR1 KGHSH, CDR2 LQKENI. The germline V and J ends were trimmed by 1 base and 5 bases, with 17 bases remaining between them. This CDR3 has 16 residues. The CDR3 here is CASSPLPGGALETQYF. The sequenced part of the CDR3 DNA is TGTGCCAGCTCACCACTCCCAGGAGGGGCACTGGAGACC.